This T cell receptor beta chain stems from a study of CD8 T cells in Susac syndrome. Peripheral blood CD8+ and CD4+ T cells were profiled by TCR beta sequencing. CD8+ and CD4+ T cells were negatively isolated; TEMRA cells were FACS-enriched. Study-wide results and limits: The authors acknowledged that the study's TCR sequencing and HLA analysis involved relatively few individuals. Clonal expansion was not seen in any Susac syndrome CD4+ T cell repertoire.

On this clonotype itself: Its matching antigen is unknown.

Reverse transcription of about 0.45 to 1 ug RNA was carried out with random hexamers. TCRdb called the immunoSEQ multiplex PCR reads again in MiXCR, with one record for every CDR3 protein. This table has over 120,000 distinct CDR3 sequences, 95% appearing once. Germline V gives CDR1 SGHAT, CDR2 FQNNGV. The CDR3 loop spans 13 amino acids. V lost 2 bases and J 6 bases, leaving 9 bases between the germline ends. The receptor was isolated from a human donor with Susac syndrome. Input material: CD4+ T cells from PBMCs. This sequence joins TRBV11-2 and TRBJ2-3; D not certain. CDR3 protein: CASSLTWKDTQYF. Here the CDR3 DNA reads TGTGCCAGCAGCTTAACGTGGAAGGATACGCAGTATTTT.